A selection of T cell receptor beta chains follows, all from one sample in a study of blood T cell repertoires in COVID-19. Profiling relied on immunoSEQ multiplex PCR, and the TCRdb table lists in-frame clones only, not all of them. The repertoire consists of 250,000 to 300,000 clones, with 88% occurring once and the leading ten covering approximately 2%. Sequenced sample: PBMCs or T cells enriched from blood (not recorded which). The receptors here all came from a woman between 55 and 75 years old in a cohort exposed to, infected with or recovered from COVID-19 (not recorded which). The CDR3 runs from the conserved cysteine through the conserved F or W. Fields, in order: J gene, D gene, V gene, clone size, CDR3 protein, CDR3 DNA. D genes are given only for firm matches. A clone size is listed for some rows: how often the clone was seen (once, few, many), or a class if it is expanded.

>TRBJ1-4|TRBD1|TRBV9|-
CASSVVWDRRAEKLFF
TGTGCCAGCAGCGTAGTGTGGGACAGAAGAGCTGAAAAACTGTTTTTT
>TRBJ2-7|-|TRBV12-3/TRBV12-4|once
CASSLAVSYEQYF
TGTGCCAGCAGTTTGGCGGTCTCCTACGAGCAGTACTTC
>TRBJ2-3|-|TRBV28|-
CASSPPTDTQYF
TGTGCCAGCAGTCCCCCAACAGATACGCAGTATTTT
>TRBJ1-1|-|TRBV12-3/TRBV12-4|-
CASSQGRYTEAFF
TGTGCCAGCAGTCAGGGTAGATACACTGAAGCTTTCTTT
>TRBJ2-7|TRBD2|TRBV19|-
CASSQPSSGVYEQYF
TGTGCCAGTAGTCAGCCCTCGAGCGGGGTATACGAGCAGTACTTC
>TRBJ1-6|-|TRBV28|-
CASSTAGITASPLHF
TGTGCCAGCAGTACCGCCGGGATAACCGCCTCACCCCTCCACTTT
>TRBJ2-6|-|TRBV21-1|-
CASSKDTAGGPKAASGANVLTF
TGTGCCAGCAGCAAAGACACAGCGGGAGGGCCAAAAGCAGCCTCTGGGGCCAACGTCCTGACTTTC
>TRBJ2-1|-|TRBV15|-
CATSRERRNEQFF
TGTGCCACCAGCAGAGAGAGGAGGAATGAGCAGTTCTTC
>TRBJ2-7|TRBD2|TRBV13|-
CASRVAGGGPYEQYF
TGTGCCAGCAGGGTAGCGGGAGGGGGCCCCTACGAGCAGTACTTC
>TRBJ1-2|-|TRBV24-1|-
CATSDATQWGYTF
TGTGCCACCAGTGACGCTACACAGTGGGGCTACACCTTC
>TRBJ1-1|-|TRBV5-1|-
CASSFLGGGTEAFF
TGCGCCAGCAGCTTCCTTGGGGGCGGAACTGAAGCTTTCTTT
>TRBJ2-7|TRBD2|TRBV7-9|-
CASSPVGLADYEQYF
TGTGCCAGCAGCCCCGTTGGACTAGCGGACTACGAGCAGTACTTC
>TRBJ1-5|TRBD1|TRBV10-1|-
CASRGQGVGYSNQPQHF
TGCGCCAGCAGAGGGCAGGGGGTGGGTTATAGCAATCAGCCCCAGCATTTT
>TRBJ1-6|TRBD1|TRBV3-1/TRBV3-2|-
CASSQVGPGQGTNSPLHF
TGTGCCAGCAGCCAAGTGGGGCCGGGACAGGGAACTAATTCACCCCTCCACTTT
>TRBJ1-4|-|TRBV28|-
CASRGRGTATNEKLFF
TGTGCCAGCAGGGGAAGGGGCACTGCAACTAATGAAAAACTGTTTTTT
>TRBJ1-2|-|TRBV27|-
CASRPAGVFFYGYTF
TGTGCCAGCAGACCCGCAGGGGTGTTCTTCTATGGCTACACCTTC
>TRBJ1-2|TRBD1|TRBV3-1/TRBV3-2|-
CASRLGATGAYGYTF
TGTGCCAGCAGGTTGGGGGCAACAGGGGCCTATGGCTACACCTTC
>TRBJ2-5|-|TRBV7-9|-
CASSWQGIQETQYF
TGTGCCAGCAGCTGGCAGGGTATACAAGAGACCCAGTACTTC
>TRBJ1-2|-|TRBV15|few
CATSRGHGVKDYGYTF
TGTGCCACCAGCCGGGGTCACGGGGTAAAGGACTATGGCTACACCTTC
>TRBJ2-3|-|TRBV18|-
CASSPSPGFYADTQYF
TGTGCCAGCTCACCATCCCCGGGTTTCTATGCAGATACGCAGTATTTT
>TRBJ2-7|-|TRBV19|-
CASSIQQGPYEQYF
TGTGCCAGTAGTATACAACAGGGACCCTACGAGCAGTACTTC
>TRBJ2-5|TRBD2|TRBV28|-
CASTRRGGLQETQYF
TGTGCCAGCACCCGGAGGGGAGGGCTCCAAGAGACCCAGTACTTC
>TRBJ2-4|-|TRBV19|few
CASNPRDTNIQYF
TGTGCCAGTAATCCCCGGGACACAAACATTCAGTACTTC
>TRBJ2-3|-|TRBV5-1|once
CASSLSFTDTQYF
TGCGCCAGCAGCTTATCTTTCACAGATACGCAGTATTTT
>TRBJ2-1|TRBD1|TRBV7-3|-
CASSRNPRQGTSYNEQFF
TGTGCCAGCAGCCGCAACCCACGACAGGGGACCTCCTACAATGAGCAGTTCTTC
>TRBJ1-2|-|TRBV3-1/TRBV3-2|-
CVPLSSLYGYTF
TGTGTCCCCCTTAGTTCCCTCTATGGCTACACCTTC
>TRBJ2-1|TRBD2|TRBV6-1|-
CASSVVPSGSFDEQFF
TGTGCCAGCAGTGTGGTCCCTAGCGGGAGTTTTGATGAGCAGTTCTTC
>TRBJ2-2|-|TRBV7-3|-
CASSLGQPTGELFF
TGTGCCAGCAGCTTAGGACAGCCAACCGGGGAGCTGTTTTTT
>TRBJ2-5|TRBD1|TRBV11-2|-
CASSLAGQAQETQYF
TGTGCCAGCAGCTTAGCCGGACAGGCCCAAGAGACCCAGTACTTC
>TRBJ1-2|TRBD1|TRBV28|-
CASSFLGTGYTYGYTF
TGTGCCAGCAGTTTTCTGGGGACAGGGTATACCTATGGCTACACCTTC
>TRBJ1-1|-|TRBV11-2|-
CASSLVSPRGNTEAFF
TGTGCCAGCAGCTTAGTGTCGCCACGAGGGAACACTGAAGCTTTCTTT
>TRBJ1-5|-|TRBV28|-
CASSIDRGYQPQHF
TGTGCCAGCAGTATAGACCGGGGGTATCAGCCCCAGCATTTT
>TRBJ1-1|TRBD1|TRBV19|-
CATRDRARTEAFF
TGTGCCACCAGGGACAGGGCGAGGACTGAAGCTTTCTTT
>TRBJ2-3|-|TRBV12-3/TRBV12-4|once
CASSVGDTQYF
TGTGCCAGCAGTGTCGGGGATACGCAGTATTTT
>TRBJ2-2|TRBD1|TRBV9|few
CASSVSRGGANTGELFF
TGTGCCAGCAGCGTCTCGAGAGGGGGCGCGAACACCGGGGAGCTGTTTTTT
>TRBJ2-1|-|TRBV2|-
CASSEKQATLGEQFF
TGTGCCAGCAGTGAGAAGCAAGCGACCCTCGGTGAGCAGTTCTTC
>TRBJ2-3|-|TRBV9|few
CASSRFRARDTDTQYF
TGTGCCAGCAGCCGTTTTAGAGCCAGGGATACAGATACGCAGTATTTT
>TRBJ2-7|TRBD1|TRBV30|once
CAWSGQGRTYEQYF
TGTGCCTGGAGTGGACAGGGTCGGACCTACGAGCAGTACTTC
>TRBJ2-7|TRBD1|TRBV27|once
CASSQPGQGNYEQYF
TGTGCCAGCAGCCAACCGGGACAGGGTAACTACGAGCAGTACTTC
>TRBJ2-1|-|TRBV19|-
CASRRQRALSDEQFF
TGTGCCAGTAGACGCCAGCGGGCCCTTTCGGATGAGCAGTTCTTC
>TRBJ2-3|-|TRBV19|-
CAGKARADSDTQYF
TGTGCCGGAAAGGCGCGAGCGGACTCAGATACGCAGTATTTT
>TRBJ2-3|TRBD2|TRBV6-6|-
CASSRGTSGRASTDTQYF
TGTGCCAGCAGTCGTGGGACTAGCGGGAGGGCTAGCACAGATACGCAGTATTTT
>TRBJ2-7|TRBD2|TRBV27|few
CASGTSGYEQYF
TGTGCCAGCGGGACTAGCGGCTACGAGCAGTACTTC
>TRBJ2-3|-|TRBV11-2|few
CASSLASSASTDTQYF
TGTGCCAGCAGCTTAGCCTCTAGCGCAAGCACAGATACGCAGTATTTT
>TRBJ1-2|TRBD1|TRBV19|-
CASIQRQGRAPIGYTF
TGTGCCAGTATCCAAAGACAGGGCCGGGCGCCTATTGGCTACACCTTC
>TRBJ2-2|-|TRBV16|-
CASTGHSTGELFF
TGTGCCAGCACCGGACACTCCACCGGGGAGCTGTTTTTT
>TRBJ2-7|TRBD2|TRBV28|-
CASSSGLAGTDRSYEQYF
TGTGCCAGCAGTTCGGGGCTAGCGGGAACGGATCGGTCCTACGAGCAGTACTTC
>TRBJ1-5|-|TRBV6-6|once
CASNPGGGVSNQPQHF
TGTGCCAGCAATCCTGGGGGGGGAGTTAGCAATCAGCCCCAGCATTTT
>TRBJ2-7|TRBD1|TRBV19|-
CASSPRDRNIYEQYF
TGTGCCAGTAGTCCCCGGGACAGGAATATCTACGAGCAGTACTTC